The clone carrying this T cell receptor (beta chain) was seen a few times. Its matching antigen is unknown. This specimen comes from a study of response to subunit inactivated influenza vaccine. Study observations and caveats: Only a handful of new T cells, the authors suggested, are recruited with each seasonal influenza vaccination.

Between the trimmed V and J ends, which lost 8 bases and 4 bases, there was a span of 8 bases. Per the germline V gene, CDR1 is MDHEN and CDR2 is SYDVKM. The CDR3 contains 11 residues. TCRdb reprocessed the RT-PCR reads via MiXCR and lists one record per CDR3 protein. The sample shows roughly 710,000 distinct CDR3 sequences, 13% to 15% of them seen only once. The sequenced sample was PBMCs from blood, obtained around 14 days before vaccination. This chain joins TRBV28 and TRBJ1-2; D may be TRBD1 (5 bases). The TCR sequence derives from a man in his fifties who received an inactivated influenza vaccine. Here the CDR3 DNA reads TGTGCCAGCGGACACGCCTATGGCTACACCTTC. This sequence encodes CASGHAYGYTF.